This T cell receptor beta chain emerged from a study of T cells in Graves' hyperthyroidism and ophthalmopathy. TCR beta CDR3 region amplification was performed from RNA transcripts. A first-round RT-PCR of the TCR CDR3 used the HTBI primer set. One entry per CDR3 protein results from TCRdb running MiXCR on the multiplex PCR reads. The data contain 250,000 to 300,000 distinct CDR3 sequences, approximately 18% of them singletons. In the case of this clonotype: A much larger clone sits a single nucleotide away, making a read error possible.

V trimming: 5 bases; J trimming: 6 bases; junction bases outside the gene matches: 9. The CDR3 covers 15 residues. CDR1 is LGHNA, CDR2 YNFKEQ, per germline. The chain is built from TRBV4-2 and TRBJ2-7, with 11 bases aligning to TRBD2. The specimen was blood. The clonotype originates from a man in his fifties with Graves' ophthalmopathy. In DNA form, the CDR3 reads TGTGCCAGCAGCTATGTGGGACTAGCGGAGTGCGAGCAGTACTTC. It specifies CASSYVGLAECEQYF.